Listed here are 27 T cell receptor beta chains from one sample, sequenced in a study of blood T cell repertoires in COVID-19 (dated by TCRdb to 2020 to 2021). Receptor amplification or capture employed the immunoSEQ multiplex PCR assay. In TCRdb, the immuneACCESS table is reduced to in-frame sequences with V and J assigned. These tables do not hold every clone; where another copy was compared, an unresolved V gene accounts for under half, and the others remain unexplained. The table for this sample lists about 150,000 clones; around 82% of them were counted only once. The ten largest make up 0.63% of the sample. Sequencing was done on a sample of peripheral blood. The origin of the receptors is a man aged 55 to 69 with COVID-19, enrolled during active disease.

The chain couples TRBV9 to TRBJ1-1; no definite D call. The V end lost 0 bases, the J end lost 4 bases, and 10 bases lay between the germline ends. This CDR3 is 14 amino acids long. CDR1 and CDR2 (germline): SGDLS, YYNGEE. The DNA of the CDR3 is TGTGCCAGCAGCGTAGGCCCGGGGATCACTGAAGCTTTCTTT. It encodes CASSVGPGITEAFF.

The chain recombines TRBV6-5 with TRBJ2-4, with 11 positions matching TRBD2. Germline V gene sequence: CDR1 MNHEY, CDR2 SVGAGI. The length of the CDR3 is 13 residues. V trimming: 10 bases; J trimming: 6 bases; junction bases outside the gene matches: 5. The CDR3 sequence: CATGTSGINIQYF. The CDR3 nucleotides read TGTGCCACAGGGACTAGCGGAATAAACATTCAGTACTTC.

The gene calls are TRBV27 and TRBJ1-6; weak D call: TRBD1 (5 bases). Trimming cost V 5 bases and J 2 bases, with 13 bases left between them. This CDR3 has 16 residues. CDR1 is MNHEY, CDR2 SMNVEV, per germline (reference sequence). CDR3 sequence (DNA): TGTGCCAGCAGTACCCTGGGGCAGGCCTATAATTCACCCCTCCACTTT. It yields the protein CASSTLGQAYNSPLHF.

This chain links TRBV11-3 with TRBJ2-1; TRBD2 matches 9 bases. The CDR3 is made up of 16 amino acids. In germline, CDR1 is SGHNT, CDR2 YENEEA. J lost 6 bases, V lost 5 bases, and 11 bases had no gene match. CDR3 in amino acids: CASSPAGTGLANEQFF. Here the CDR3 DNA reads TGTGCCAGCAGCCCCGCGGGGACGGGACTAGCCAATGAGCAGTTCTTC.

This clone appeared a single time. This chain uses TRBV6-5 with TRBJ2-7; D not certain. The V end lost 7 bases, the J end lost 5 bases, and 9 bases lay between the germline ends. CDR1 and CDR2 from the germline V gene are MNHEY and SVGAGI. CDR3 length equals 11 residues. The CDR3 DNA sequence: TGTGCCAGCACAGCGCGCAACGAGCAGTACTTC. This encodes CASTARNEQYF.

This chain links TRBV5-4 with TRBJ2-3; 7 bases align to TRBD2. CDR1 is SGHNT, CDR2 YYREEE, per germline (reference sequence). V dropped 4 bases and J dropped 5; count of bases not matched to a gene: 16. The CDR3 is 17 residues long. The CDR3 sequence is CASSHTPWGGNLDTQYF. CDR3 coding DNA: TGTGCCAGCAGCCACACCCCTTGGGGGGGGAACCTAGATACGCAGTATTTT. The variable domain in full, with the rest retrieved from reference TRBV5-4 and TRBJ2-3, is ETGVTQSPTHLIKTRGQQVTLRCSSQSGHNTVSWYQQALGQGPQFIFQYYREEENGRGNFPPRFSGLQFPNYSSELNVNALELDDSALYLCASSHTPWGGNLDTQYFGPGTRLTVL.

The chain joins TRBV7-2 to TRBJ1-4; 9 nucleotides match TRBD1. The CDR3 loop spans 17 amino acids. The V gene end was trimmed by 2 bases and the J gene end by 5 bases; junction bases not matched to a gene: 9. In germline, CDR1 is SGHTA, CDR2 FQGNSA. Here the CDR3 DNA reads TGTGCCAGCAGCTTACGGCCAACAGGGGGCCTGAATGAAAAACTGTTTTTT. This sequence encodes CASSLRPTGGLNEKLFF.

This clone showed up just once. The gene calls are TRBV16 and TRBJ2-7; 7 bases map to TRBD1. The V gene's germline CDR1 is KGHSY and CDR2 FQNENV. J gave up 2 bases and V 5 bases, and 6 bases lay outside the gene matches. The CDR3 extends over 14 amino acids. In DNA form, the CDR3 reads TGTGCCAGCAGCGGGACAGCTGGTCCCTACGAGCAGTACTTC. Translation gives CASSGTAGPYEQYF. The full variable domain, its missing parts supplied by reference TRBV16 and TRBJ2-7, is GEEVAQTPKHLVRGEGQKAKLYCAPIKGHSYVFWYQQVLKNEFKFLISFQNENVFDETGMPKERFSAKCLPNSPCSLEIQATKLEDSAVYFCASSGTAGPYEQYFGPGTRLTVT.

This chain joins TRBV5-4 and TRBJ2-7; the D gene is possibly TRBD2 (6 bases). The CDR3 is 14 residues long. Germline lookup yields CDR1 SGHNT and CDR2 YYREEE (reference sequence). The V and J ends lost 5 bases and 1 base respectively, with 13 bases between them. In nucleotides, the CDR3 is TGTGCCAGCAGTCGGGAGACCGGGTCCTACGAGCAGTACTTC. Protein: CASSRETGSYEQYF.

This chain links TRBV7-9 with TRBJ1-1; D unresolved. V was shortened by 7 bases and J by 4 bases, with 16 bases between the two germline ends. Germline CDR1 SEHNR, CDR2 FQNEAQ (reference sequence). This CDR3 spans 14 amino acids. The CDR3 reads CASNPWRVGTEAFF. CDR3 sequence (DNA): TGTGCCAGCAACCCGTGGAGGGTAGGCACTGAAGCTTTCTTT. The entire variable domain, with the rest obtained from reference TRBV7-9 and TRBJ1-1, is as follows: DTGVSQNPRHKITKRGQNVTFRCDPISEHNRLYWYRQTLGQGPEFLTYFQNEAQLEKSRLLSDRFSAERPKGSFSTLEIQRTEQGDSAMYLCASNPWRVGTEAFFGQGTRLTVV.

The rearrangement uses TRBV28 and TRBJ1-1, with unresolved D. Deletions cut 5 bases from V and 5 bases from J, with 15 bases between. The CDR3 contains 14 residues. CDR1 is MDHEN and CDR2 is SYDVKM in the germline V gene. In nucleotides, the CDR3 is TGTGCCAGCAGTCTACTTACCGGGTCGACTGAAGCTTTCTTT. Protein: CASSLLTGSTEAFF.

This clone was seen just once. This chain links TRBV18 with TRBJ2-6, with TRBD1 matching 7 bases. The CDR3 is 19 amino acids. The germline V gene encodes CDR1 KGHSH and CDR2 LQKENI. With V trimmed by 1 base and J by 1 base, 10 bases remained unmatched. Written as DNA, the CDR3 is TGTGCCAGCTCACCACTTCCGGGACAGCTGGAGTCTGGGGCCAACGTCCTGACTTTC. Translation gives CASSPLPGQLESGANVLTF.

The rearrangement links TRBV10-2 to TRBJ1-2, with D hard to call. The length of the CDR3 is 13 residues. V was trimmed by 10 bases and J by 2 bases, leaving 14 bases between them. Germline assignment: CDR1 WSHSY and CDR2 SAAADI. The CDR3: CANYDLENYGYTF. In nucleotides, the CDR3 is TGCGCCAACTACGACCTAGAGAACTATGGCTACACCTTC.

The chain has TRBV2 and TRBJ2-4; 12 bases line up with TRBD2. V was clipped by 2 bases and J by 1 base; unmatched bases: 9. Germline values: CDR1 SNHLY, CDR2 FYNNEI. The CDR3 loop spans 19 amino acids. The CDR3 is CASSERLAGEPGAKNIQYF. DNA of the CDR3: TGTGCCAGCAGTGAAAGACTAGCGGGAGAACCTGGGGCCAAAAACATTCAGTACTTC.

This clone was seen only once. In DNA form, the CDR3 reads TGCGCCAGCAGCGAAGGGACAGGGTATCAGCCCCAGCATTTT. This gives the protein CASSEGTGYQPQHF. The chain links TRBV5-1 to TRBJ1-5; 9 bases agree with TRBD1. Germline assignment: CDR1 SGHRS and CDR2 YFSETQ. V dropped 4 bases and J dropped 5; count of bases not matched to a gene: 4. CDR3 length: 14 residues.

As to this clone: The junction does not match germline at one end; this may be a read error. V gene TRBV6-6 combines with J gene TRBJ1-6, with a tentative D call TRBD1 (6 bases). The V gene's germline CDR1 is MNHNY and CDR2 SVGAGI (reference sequence). The CDR3 runs 15 residues. The CDR3 nucleotides read TGTGCCAGCAGTGACTCGGGGAGGGGGAATCCACCCCTCCACTTT. This translates into CASSDSGRGNPPLHF.

The chain is built from TRBV15 and TRBJ2-7; 12 bases align to TRBD2. V lost 9 bases to trimming and J lost 3 bases; unmatched junction nucleotides: 3. CDR3 length: 13 amino acids. CDR1 LNHNV and CDR2 YYDKDF come from the germline V gene (reference sequence). The CDR3, as DNA: TGTGCCACGAGACTAGCGGGAGTCTACGAGCAGTACTTC. It is translated as CATRLAGVYEQYF.

V gene TRBV5-4 combines with J gene TRBJ1-2, with 12 bases fitting TRBD1. The V gene end was trimmed by 3 bases and the J gene end by 4 bases; junction bases not matched to a gene: 4. Looked up from germline, CDR1 is SGHNT and CDR2 is YYREEE (reference sequence). This CDR3 is 15 amino acids long. This chain's CDR3 is CASSSGQGAPYGYTF. The CDR3 bases are TGTGCCAGCAGCTCGGGACAGGGGGCTCCCTATGGCTACACCTTC.

Concerning this clone: Other DNA sequences from this sample encode an identical CDR3 as well. V gene TRBV11-2 combines with J gene TRBJ1-5; the match to TRBD1 covers 7 bases. V lost 1 base, J lost 4 bases, and 1 base stayed unmatched. This CDR3 comprises 14 residues. From germline, CDR1 is SGHAT and CDR2 FQNNGV. The CDR3 here is CASSLAGGNQPQHF. The CDR3 nucleotides are TGTGCCAGCAGCTTAGCAGGGGGTAATCAGCCCCAGCATTTT.

The J gene is TRBJ2-3, the V gene TRBV10-2; 10 positions match TRBD1. CDR1 is WSHSY and CDR2 is SAAADI in the germline V gene. The CDR3 covers 17 residues. The V and J ends lost 0 bases and 5 bases, in that order; junction bases with no gene match: 8. The chain's CDR3 is CASSESGYRTGGDTQYF. CDR3 nucleotide sequence: TGCGCCAGCAGTGAGTCGGGATATAGGACAGGGGGAGATACGCAGTATTTT.

The V gene is TRBV11-2, the J gene TRBJ2-2, with D unresolved. V lost 3 bases and J 2 bases, leaving 10 bases between the germline ends. This CDR3 has 15 amino acids. From germline, CDR1 is SGHAT and CDR2 FQNNGV. CDR3 DNA sequence: TGTGCCAGCAGCTTCGCACCTCTAAACACCGGGGAGCTGTTTTTT. It specifies CASSFAPLNTGELFF.

The V gene is TRBV5-5, the J gene TRBJ2-5, with 13 bases lining up with TRBD2. Germline assignment: CDR1 SGHKS and CDR2 YYEKEE (reference sequence). This CDR3 contains 15 residues. Unmatched junction bases numbered 3, after V lost 2 bases and J lost 5 bases. Written as DNA, the CDR3 is TGTGCCAGCAGCTTTGGACTAGCGGGAGCGGAGACCCAGTACTTC. Translating gives CASSFGLAGAETQYF.

The chain is built from TRBV5-1 and TRBJ2-5, with TRBD2 matching 10 bases. The germline gives CDR1 SGHRS, CDR2 YFSETQ. The ends lost 4 bases at V and 5 bases at J; junction bases unmatched: 8. CDR3 length equals 15 residues. The CDR3 DNA follows: TGCGCCAGCAGCCTCCTGACTAGCGGGTACGAGACCCAGTACTTC. Translated: CASSLLTSGYETQYF.

This clone has more than one count but fewer than ten. The genes are TRBV14 and TRBJ2-7, with TRBD1 as a possible D gene (5 bases). The CDR3 runs 14 residues. Germline-derived CDR1 and CDR2 are SGHDN and FVKESK. V gave up 4 bases and J gave up 1 base, with 11 bases separating them. As DNA, the CDR3 is TGTGCCAGCAGCCCCCAGGGAATTTCCTACGAGCAGTACTTC. It is translated as CASSPQGISYEQYF.

V and J are TRBV3-1 (or the pseudogene TRBV3-2) and TRBJ1-1, with a weak D call TRBD1 (5 bases). Germline-derived CDR1 and CDR2 are LGHDT and YNNKEL (reference sequence). This CDR3 is 15 amino acids long. Trimming took 4 bases from V and 2 from J, leaving 14 bases between them. The CDR3 DNA follows: TGTGCCAGCAGCCGAGCCTTAAGGGGTAACACTGAAGCTTTCTTT. Translation gives CASSRALRGNTEAFF.

In this sample, this clone turned up once. V gene TRBV6-6 combines with J gene TRBJ2-2, with 11 bases that match TRBD1. CDR1 is MNHNY and CDR2 is SVGAGI in the germline V gene (reference sequence). After removal of 6 bases from V and 6 bases from J, the junction contained 9 bases not matched to a gene. The CDR3 covers 16 residues. The chain's CDR3 is CASSLGQGGASGELFF. The CDR3 DNA follows: TGTGCCAGCAGCCTGGGACAGGGGGGCGCGTCCGGGGAGCTGTTTTTT.

The chain couples TRBV7-3 to TRBJ2-1; TRBD1 matches 7 bases. V lost 5 bases, J lost 1 base, and 5 bases stayed unmatched. The CDR3 has 15 amino acids. Germline V CDR1 and CDR2: SGHTA, FQGTGA. CDR3 sequence reads: CASSMGQRSYNEQFF. The CDR3 DNA follows: TGTGCCAGCAGCATGGGACAGAGATCCTACAATGAGCAGTTCTTC.